This TCR beta chain was profiled in a study of cytomegalovirus exposure and HLA in healthy donors. At the level of the study: Researchers previously reported finding fewer than 140 million unique TCR beta sequences from 170 million or so T cells. Assignment to the Caucasian-associated ancestry cluster applied to approximately 80% of the approximately 370 genotyped donors.

Primers included in the PCR were 60 Vbeta and 13 Jbeta primers. The protocol was immunoSEQ multiplex PCR, while the TCRdb copy is restricted to in-frame clones and leaves out a portion. The sample has tens of thousands of clones; roughly four fifths are singletons. Nominal health characterized the donors when sampled, though unrecorded immune exposures were likely. General study points: A previous analysis found most TCR beta V segments productive roughly 87% or roughly 30% of the time.

Germline CDR1 is SGHRS and CDR2 is YFSETQ. After removal of 0 bases from V and 4 bases from J, the junction contained 3 bases not matched to a gene. The CDR3 extends over 16 amino acids. For this clone: Its antigen is unknown.

This clonotype was sampled from a man aged 30 to 39 in good health and CMV-seronegative. The sequenced sample consisted of PBMCs. The chain employs TRBV5-1 and TRBJ2-5, with 13 bases that match TRBD2. The CDR3 bases are TGCGCCAGCAGCTTGGGTGGACTAGCGGGGGTAGAGACCCAGTACTTC. Translation gives CASSLGGLAGVETQYF.